This TCR beta chain was sequenced for a study of T cells in Graves' hyperthyroidism and ophthalmopathy. The CDR3 has 15 amino acids. The trim removed 0 bases at V and 9 bases at J, leaving 8 bases unmatched. Germline V lookup: CDR1 KGHSH, CDR2 LQKENI. This clonotype was seen only a few times. From RNA transcripts, TCR beta CDR3 regions were amplified. Researchers ran a first-round RT-PCR on the TCR CDR3 using the HTBI primer set. TCRdb reprocessed the multiplex PCR reads with MiXCR, giving one entry per CDR3 protein. The data show around 300,000 distinct CDR3 sequences, approximately 14% seen once. This TCR was recovered from a woman in her twenties or thirties with Graves' hyperthyroidism. Sequencing was performed on blood. The chain uses TRBV18 and TRBJ2-1, with 7 bases fitting TRBD2. The CDR3, as DNA: TGTGCCAGCTCACCACCAAACACAGGCGGGGGTGAGCAGTTCTTC. This encodes CASSPPNTGGGEQFF.